The clone carrying this TCR beta chain was seen many times. The CDR3 totals 14 residues. The germline V gene encodes CDR1 LNHDA and CDR2 SQIVND (reference sequence). Trimming pared 5 bases from V and 3 bases from J, leaving 14 bases between. This sample was included in a study of read filtering for tumor transcriptome and immune sequencing. Molecular barcoded adaptors covering alpha/delta and beta/gamma chains were used on approximately 400 ng RNA. TCRdb re-derived calls from the reads in MiXCR, one entry per CDR3 protein. Altogether tens of thousands of distinct CDR3 sequences are present, about a fifth being singletons, with the ten largest covering approximately 38%.

The sequence came from a donor at least 40 years old with multiple myeloma. V and J are TRBV19 and TRBJ2-7; perhaps TRBD2 as D (6 bases). Sequenced material: a population of CD138-negative cells sorted from bone marrow. DNA for the CDR3: TGTGCCAGTAGTGCCTTAGGGCGGGACTACGAGCAGTACTTC. Translation: CASSALGRDYEQYF.